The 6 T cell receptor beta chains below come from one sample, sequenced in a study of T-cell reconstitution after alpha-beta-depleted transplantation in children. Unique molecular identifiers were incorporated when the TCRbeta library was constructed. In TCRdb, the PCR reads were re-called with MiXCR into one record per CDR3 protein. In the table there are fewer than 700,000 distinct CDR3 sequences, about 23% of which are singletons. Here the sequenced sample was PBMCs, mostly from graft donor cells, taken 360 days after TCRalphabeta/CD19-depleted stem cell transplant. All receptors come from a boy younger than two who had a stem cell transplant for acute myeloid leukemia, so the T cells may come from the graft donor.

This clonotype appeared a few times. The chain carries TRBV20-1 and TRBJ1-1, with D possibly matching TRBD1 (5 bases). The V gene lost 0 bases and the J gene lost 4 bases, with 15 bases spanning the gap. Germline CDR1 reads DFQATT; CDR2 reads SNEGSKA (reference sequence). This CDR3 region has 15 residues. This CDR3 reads CSARDPTTEFTEAFF. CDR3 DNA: TGCAGTGCTAGAGATCCTACGACAGAATTCACTGAAGCTTTCTTT.

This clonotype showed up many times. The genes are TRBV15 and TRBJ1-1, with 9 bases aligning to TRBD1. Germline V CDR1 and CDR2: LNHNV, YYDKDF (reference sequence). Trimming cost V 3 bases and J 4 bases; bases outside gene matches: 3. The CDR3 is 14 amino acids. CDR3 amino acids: CATSRDRGRTEAFF. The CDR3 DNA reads TGTGCCACCAGCAGGGACAGGGGTCGCACTGAAGCTTTCTTT.

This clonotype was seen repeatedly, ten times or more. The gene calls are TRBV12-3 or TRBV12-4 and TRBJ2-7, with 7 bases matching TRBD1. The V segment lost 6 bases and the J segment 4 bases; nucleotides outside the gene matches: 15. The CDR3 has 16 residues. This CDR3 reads CASSTLGTEAFYEQYF. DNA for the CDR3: TGTGCCAGCAGCACTCTGGGGACAGAAGCCTTTTACGAGCAGTACTTC.

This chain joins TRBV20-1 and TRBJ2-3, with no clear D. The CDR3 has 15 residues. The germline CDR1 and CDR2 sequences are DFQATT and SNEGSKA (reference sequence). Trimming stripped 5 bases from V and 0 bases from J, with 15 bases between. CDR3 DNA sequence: TGCAGTGCTTACCCCCCTCATGGCAGCACAGATACGCAGTATTTT. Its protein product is CSAYPPHGSTDTQYF.

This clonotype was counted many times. DNA for the CDR3: TGTGCCACCGCTAAAGGGACAGGGAGCACAGATACGCAGTATTTT. This codes for CATAKGTGSTDTQYF. V usage is TRBV15 and J usage is TRBJ2-3; TRBD1 aligns across 9 bases. Germline V CDR1 and CDR2: LNHNV, YYDKDF (reference sequence). The CDR3 contains 15 residues. The trim removed 8 bases at V and 0 bases at J, leaving 6 bases unmatched.

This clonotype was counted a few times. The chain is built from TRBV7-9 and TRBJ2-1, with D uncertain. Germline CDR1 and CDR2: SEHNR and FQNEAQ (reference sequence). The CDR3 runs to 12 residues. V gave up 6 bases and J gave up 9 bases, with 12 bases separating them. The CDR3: CASRNGESEQFF. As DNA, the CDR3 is TGTGCCAGCAGGAATGGAGAGTCTGAGCAGTTCTTC.